Below, one T cell receptor beta chain is given with its context. Its matching antigen is unknown. CDR1 LNHDA and CDR2 SQIVND come from the germline V gene (reference sequence). V was trimmed by 5 bases and J by 9 bases, leaving 23 bases between them. This CDR3 region has 16 residues. This record belongs to a study of T cell responses to AZD1222 COVID-19 vaccine. Study-level information: Whether given at about 4 or about 12 weeks, second doses were pooled.

General study results and limits: Possibly, clonal diversity was underestimated; donors were largely white British and included more females. With dominance at 160-218 and 743-854, vaccine-associated CD4 TCRs spanned spike. Sampled repertoires all dated from after the peak T cell response.

The data were produced by immunoSEQ multiplex PCR, yet TCRdb's version contains in-frame clones alone and is incomplete. The repertoire includes more than 95,000 clones, approximately 93% of them detected once, and about 3% sits in the top ten. Sample: peripheral blood, taken on day 0 of AZD1222 vaccination. The chain recombines TRBV19 with TRBJ2-1; a weak D match, TRBD1 (6 bases). The receptor comes from an adult in good health. The CDR3 DNA is TGTGCCAGTAGTCCCGGGGCCGGGACAATTTTTCCTGAGCAGTTCTTC. Translation: CASSPGAGTIFPEQFF.